Following are 5 T cell receptor beta chains from one sample sequenced in a study of blood T cell repertoires in COVID-19. Clones were read by immunoSEQ multiplex PCR, and TCRdb kept only the in-frame ones, dropping some. The sample lists roughly 350,000 clones; 80% to 90% were seen once. Sequenced material: peripheral blood. Receptors originate from a woman in her 30s with COVID-19, enrolled during active disease.

The V call is TRBV28, the J call TRBJ1-4; 11 nucleotides match TRBD1. V dropped 5 bases and J dropped 5; count of bases not matched to a gene: 4. The CDR3 has 15 amino acids. Germline V lookup: CDR1 MDHEN, CDR2 SYDVKM. The DNA of the CDR3 is TGTGCCAGCAGTAGGACAGGGGGCGCGAATGAAAAACTGTTTTTT. This encodes CASSRTGGANEKLFF.

V gene TRBV11-2 combines with J gene TRBJ2-7; D not resolved. The V end was cut by 1 base, the J end by 1 base, with 8 bases between. CDR3 length: 14 amino acids. Germline loops: CDR1 SGHAT, CDR2 FQNNGV. CDR3 DNA sequence: TGTGCCAGCAGCTTAGTTGCCGGTTCCTACGAGCAGTACTTC. Residues: CASSLVAGSYEQYF. The full variable domain, its missing parts supplied by reference TRBV11-2 and TRBJ2-7, is EAGVAQSPRYKIIEKRQSVAFWCNPISGHATLYWYQQILGQGPKLLIQFQNNGVVDDSQLPKDRFSAERLKGVDSTLKIQPAKLEDSAVYLCASSLVAGSYEQYFGPGTRLTVT.

Regarding this clone: A clone one base away is much larger, so this may be a read error. This CDR3 is also generated by other DNA sequences in the sample. CDR3: CASSPLVGLITGELFF. DNA of the CDR3: TGTGCCAGCAGCCCCCTCGTGGGACTTATCACCGGAGAGCTGTTTTTT. V gene TRBV7-9 combines with J gene TRBJ2-2; weak D call: TRBD2 (6 bases). Germline V CDR1 and CDR2: SEHNR, FQNEAQ (reference sequence). This CDR3 has 16 residues.

The gene calls are TRBV7-2 and TRBJ2-7; 14 nucleotides align to TRBD2. With 4 bases clipped from V and 4 bases from J, the junction kept 9 bases outside the gene matches. The CDR3 totals 17 residues. Germline V gene sequence: CDR1 SGHTA, CDR2 FQGNSA. The CDR3 DNA reads TGTGCCAGCAGCTCCCTCCCGACTAGCGGGAGGGCGTACGAGCAGTACTTC. It codes for CASSSLPTSGRAYEQYF.

CDR3 in DNA: TGCGCCAGCAGCCCTGCGGGAGGCCCACCCTACGAGCAGTACTTC. Encoded protein: CASSPAGGPPYEQYF. The rearrangement uses TRBV5-1 and TRBJ2-7; 8 bases line up with TRBD2. J was trimmed by 2 bases and V by 4 bases; bases with no gene match: 8. The CDR3 extends over 15 amino acids. Per germline, CDR1 SGHRS and CDR2 YFSETQ. The full variable domain, completed using reference TRBV5-1 and TRBJ2-7, is KAGVTQTPRYLIKTRGQQVTLSCSPISGHRSVSWYQQTPGQGLQFLFEYFSETQRNKGNFPGRFSGRQFSNSRSEMNVSTLELGDSALYLCASSPAGGPPYEQYFGPGTRLTVT.